These 13 T cell receptor beta chains came from one sample sequenced in a study of blood T cell repertoires in COVID-19. Assay used: immunoSEQ multiplex PCR; TCRdb lists only in-frame clones, some missing. The table has 120,000 to 150,000 clones, around four fifths seen once. Sample: PBMCs or T cells enriched from blood (not recorded which). These receptors were taken from a woman aged 40 to 50 who had recovered from COVID-19.

In DNA, the CDR3 is TGTGCCAGCAGTAATACAAGAAACGGGGAGCTGTTTTTT. It encodes CASSNTRNGELFF. The chain is built from TRBV6-5 and TRBJ2-2, with unresolved D. CDR1 is MNHEY, CDR2 SVGAGI, per germline. CDR3 length: 13 residues. The V end was cut by 5 bases, the J end by 7 bases, with 11 bases between.

The chain joins TRBV5-8 to TRBJ1-5; 8 bases are shared with TRBD1. V trimming: 4 bases; J trimming: 8 bases; junction bases outside the gene matches: 5. The CDR3 consists of 13 residues. CDR1 and CDR2 from the germline V gene are SGHTS and YDEGEE. As DNA, the CDR3 is TGTGCCAGCAGCCGGGACAGGCGTGAGCCCCAGCATTTT. Translating gives CASSRDRREPQHF.

Here the CDR3 reads CASSFGGTGELFF. The CDR3 coding sequence is TGTGCCAGCAGCTTCGGAGGGACCGGGGAGCTGTTTTTT. The chain combines TRBV7-9 with TRBJ2-2; D possibly corresponds to TRBD2 (6 bases). The CDR3 loop spans 13 amino acids. V lost 3 bases and J 5 bases, leaving 7 bases between the germline ends. The germline V gene has CDR1 SEHNR and CDR2 FQNEAQ (reference sequence).

The chain couples TRBV9 to TRBJ2-1, with TRBD2 matching 9 bases. Trimming cost V 4 bases and J 4 bases; bases outside gene matches: 6. The CDR3 is made up of 15 amino acids. CDR1 and CDR2 (germline): SGDLS, YYNGEE. Here the CDR3 DNA reads TGTGCCAGCAGCCGAGCGGGAGGACAATACAATGAGCAGTTCTTC. It translates to CASSRAGGQYNEQFF.

The chain links TRBV5-1 to TRBJ2-5, with 10 nucleotides matching TRBD2. This CDR3 is 16 amino acids long. Trimming removed 0 bases from V and 4 bases from J; junction bases left unmatched: 6. The germline CDR1 and CDR2 sequences are SGHRS and YFSETQ. CDR3 amino acids: CASSLALAGGRETQYF. The CDR3 nucleotides are TGCGCCAGCAGCTTGGCTTTAGCGGGGGGTCGAGAGACCCAGTACTTC.

V gene TRBV30 combines with J gene TRBJ1-4; D gene unclear. There are 14 residues in the CDR3. CDR1 and CDR2 from the germline V gene are GTSNPN and SVGIG (reference sequence). V was trimmed by 8 bases and J by 8 bases, leaving 21 bases between them. The CDR3 loop reads CAGGPLRAEEKLFF. The CDR3 region has the DNA TGTGCCGGTGGCCCGTTGCGGGCGGAGGAAAAACTGTTTTTT.

The gene calls are TRBV3-1 (or the pseudogene TRBV3-2) and TRBJ2-2; perhaps TRBD2 as D (6 bases). The CDR3 length is 15 residues. CDR1 is LGHDT and CDR2 is YNNKEL in the germline V gene (reference sequence). The V and J ends lost 1 base and 4 bases respectively, with 10 bases between them. The CDR3 coding sequence is TGTGCCAGCAGCCAAGGGGGGGTCGGCACCGGGGAGCTGTTTTTT. Residues: CASSQGGVGTGELFF.

The chain links TRBV5-1 to TRBJ2-1; tentative D call: TRBD1 (6 bases). V lost 1 base and J lost 3, with 11 bases in between. This CDR3 region has 15 residues. Germline V gene lookup returns CDR1 SGHRS and CDR2 YFSETQ. The CDR3 is CASSLRGQLYNEQFF. The CDR3, as DNA: TGCGCCAGCAGCTTGAGGGGACAACTCTACAATGAGCAGTTCTTC.

CDR3 coding DNA: TGTGCCAGTAGTACCTTGACAGGGTACGAGCAGTACTTC. Translated: CASSTLTGYEQYF. The rearrangement joins TRBV19 to TRBJ2-7, with 7 bases identical to TRBD1. The CDR3 length is 13 residues. Unmatched junction bases numbered 4, after V lost 4 bases and J lost 4 bases. Per germline, CDR1 LNHDA and CDR2 SQIVND (reference sequence).

V and J are TRBV2 and TRBJ1-2; TRBD1 agrees at 8 bases. The germline CDR1 and CDR2 sequences are SNHLY and FYNNEI. The CDR3 runs to 14 residues. J gave up 5 bases and V 1 base, and 3 bases lay outside the gene matches. The CDR3 sequence is CASSEDRQGYGYTF. CDR3 sequence (DNA): TGTGCCAGCAGTGAAGATCGACAGGGGTATGGCTACACCTTC.

The genes are TRBV6-5 and TRBJ2-5; the match to TRBD2 covers 9 bases. Trimming took 7 bases from V and 5 from J; bases not matched to a gene: 11. Per the germline V gene, CDR1 is MNHEY and CDR2 is SVGAGI. The CDR3 runs to 15 residues. CDR3 amino acids: CASTKSGGTLETQYF. CDR3 sequence (DNA): TGTGCCAGCACAAAAAGCGGGGGGACTTTGGAGACCCAGTACTTC.

As concerns this clone: Other DNA sequences in this specimen translate into the identical CDR3. The chain employs TRBV20-1 and TRBJ1-1; D might be TRBD1 (6 bases). Germline V gene lookup returns CDR1 DFQATT and CDR2 SNEGSKA (reference sequence). V dropped 3 bases and J dropped 2 bases, with 10 bases sitting between them. The CDR3 has 13 amino acids. This CDR3 is CSASRTANTEAFF. The CDR3 DNA follows: TGCAGTGCTAGTCGGACAGCAAACACTGAAGCTTTCTTT.

The V and J genes are TRBV30 and TRBJ1-1, with D possibly TRBD1 on 5 matching bases. V was clipped by 4 bases and J by 5 bases, with 5 bases between them. Germline values: CDR1 GTSNPN, CDR2 SVGIG (reference sequence). The CDR3 totals 10 residues. As DNA, the CDR3 is TGTGCCTGGAAGGGGACTGAAGCTTTCTTT. It specifies CAWKGTEAFF. The full variable domain, in which reference TRBV30 and TRBJ1-1 provide the parts outside the CDR3, is SQTIHQWPATLVQPVGSPLSLECTVEGTSNPNLYWYRQAAGRGLQLLFYSVGIGQISSEVPQNLSASRPQDRQFILSSKKLLLSDSGFYLCAWKGTEAFFGQGTRLTVV.